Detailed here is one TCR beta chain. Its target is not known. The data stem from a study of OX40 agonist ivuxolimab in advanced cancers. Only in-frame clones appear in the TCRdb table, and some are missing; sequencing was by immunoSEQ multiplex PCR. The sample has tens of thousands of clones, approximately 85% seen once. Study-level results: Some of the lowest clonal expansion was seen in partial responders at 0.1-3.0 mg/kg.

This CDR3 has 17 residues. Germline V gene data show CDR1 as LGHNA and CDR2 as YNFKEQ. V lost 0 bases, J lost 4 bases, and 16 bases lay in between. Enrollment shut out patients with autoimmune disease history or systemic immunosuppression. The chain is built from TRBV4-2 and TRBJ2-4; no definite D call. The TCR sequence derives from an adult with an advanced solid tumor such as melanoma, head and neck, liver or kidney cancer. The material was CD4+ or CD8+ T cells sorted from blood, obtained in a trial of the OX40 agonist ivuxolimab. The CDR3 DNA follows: TGTGCCAGCAGCCAAGATCGGCGGCGGACCAAAAAAAACATTCAGTACTTC. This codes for CASSQDRRRTKKNIQYF.